The clone carrying this T cell receptor (beta chain) has more than one count but fewer than ten. Its antigen is as yet unknown. The sample originates from a study of T-cell reconstitution after alpha-beta-depleted transplantation in children. The V end lost 4 bases, the J end lost 5 bases, and 9 bases lay between the germline ends. CDR1 SNHLY and CDR2 FYNNEI come from the germline V gene. CDR3 length: 14 residues. Points from the study as a whole: Newly produced T cells mostly provided counts and TCRbeta diversity after one year, as hyperexpanded clones declined.

A library of TCRbeta sequences, prepared with unique molecular identifiers, was generated. TCRdb re-analysed the PCR reads in MiXCR, keeping a single row per CDR3 protein. The sample lists around 270,000 distinct CDR3 sequences, 6% to 10% occurring once. The material sequenced was peripheral blood, taken 360 days after TCRalphabeta/CD19-depleted stem cell transplant. V gene TRBV2 combines with J gene TRBJ1-6; unclear D gene. The TCR originated in a female patient aged 2 to 10 who had a stem cell transplant for Fanconi anemia, so the T cells may come from the graft donor. In DNA form, the CDR3 reads TGTGCCAGCAGTGTACTACAGAATAATTCACCCCTCCACTTT. It specifies CASSVLQNNSPLHF.